This T cell receptor beta chain was sequenced in a study of OX40 agonist ivuxolimab in advanced cancers. For context, the study as a whole: Ivuxolimab was an agonistic, fully human IgG2 monoclonal antibody directed against OX40 (CD134), a costimulatory receptor. Intravenous ivuxolimab was administered to patients every 2 weeks at six dose levels: 0.01, 0.1, 0.3, 1.5, 3 and 10 mg/kg. Of the 50 to 55 patients in dose escalation, around 19 had hepatocellular carcinoma, around 15 had melanoma, 9 had renal cell carcinoma and 9 had head and neck cancer. A male proportion of almost 85% and a mean age of about 60 years, ranging from roughly 23 to 90, were recorded for the dose-escalation cohort. Patients were allowed to have had prior anti-PD-1, anti-PD-L1 or anti-CTLA-4 therapy, and around 43% of the dose-escalation patients had been treated with checkpoint inhibitors. Partial responses occurred in three dose-escalation patients: two with cutaneous melanoma and one with hepatocellular carcinoma. The purpose of peripheral TCRbeta sequencing was to test whether ivuxolimab changed TCR sequence diversity and led to clonal T-cell expansion. The paper covers the monotherapy dose-escalation part of the phase I ivuxolimab trial, which included N of about 50 patients.

Genomic DNA was isolated from the sorted cells so that the TCRbeta CDR3 region could be sequenced. The immunoSEQ Assay was used for sequencing of TCRbeta CDR3 regions. Entries here come from immuneACCESS through TCRdb and include only in-frame sequences with V and J called. Some clones fail to appear in such tables; in the studies checked, an unresolved V gene covers under half of the shortfall, and the cause of the remainder is unknown. The sample records about 36,000 clones, about 87% of which are singletons. The ten largest clones take up 4% of the sample. Turning to this clone: Its specific antigen is unknown. Base qualities were left out, and no much larger clone turns up one base away.

The research as a whole found: In the 0.1-3.0 mg/kg groups, partial responders had among the lowest normalized peripheral clonal expansion, particularly in CD8+ T cells. Low levels of normalized T-cell clonal expansion were also seen in some patients who did not respond. At doses of 0.1 to 3.0 mg/kg, clonal expansion of both CD4+ and CD8+ T cells in blood was seen between baseline and week 6. On average, CD8+ T cells showed more expanded clones than CD4+ T cells after ivuxolimab. The antigen specificity of the clonally expanded peripheral T cells was not determined.

Patients with autoimmune disease history or receiving systemic immunosuppression were excluded from the trial. Peripheral blood for TCR sequencing was drawn from every dose cohort at baseline, at cycle 4 day 1 and at cycle 7 day 1. Samples were obtained from an open-label, multicenter, first-in-human phase I dose-escalation trial of ivuxolimab. Adults with locally advanced or metastatic head and neck squamous cell, hepatocellular, melanoma or renal cell carcinoma were enrolled in the trial. CD4+ and CD8+ T cells were sorted separately from peripheral blood before TCR sequencing. Sequences were derived from CD4+ or CD8+ T cells sorted from blood, sampled in a trial of the OX40 agonist ivuxolimab. This receptor was obtained from an adult with an advanced solid tumor such as melanoma, head and neck, liver or kidney cancer.

The CDR3 region: CASSEWGGSHYGYTF. The DNA sequence is TGTGCCAGCAGTGAATGGGGGGGCTCTCACTATGGCTACACCTTC. The V and J segments used are TRBV25-1 and TRBJ1-2; the D gene is perhaps TRBD1, on 6 matching bases. The CDR3 spans 15 residues, from the cysteine through the phenylalanine. Only the CDR3 portion is preserved as DNA: 45 bases, with reading frame beginning at the first base. The V end loses 1 base and the J end loses 3 bases, and a stretch of 12 bases separates them. From a lookup of the germline V gene, CDR1 and CDR2 are MGHDK and SYGVNS.